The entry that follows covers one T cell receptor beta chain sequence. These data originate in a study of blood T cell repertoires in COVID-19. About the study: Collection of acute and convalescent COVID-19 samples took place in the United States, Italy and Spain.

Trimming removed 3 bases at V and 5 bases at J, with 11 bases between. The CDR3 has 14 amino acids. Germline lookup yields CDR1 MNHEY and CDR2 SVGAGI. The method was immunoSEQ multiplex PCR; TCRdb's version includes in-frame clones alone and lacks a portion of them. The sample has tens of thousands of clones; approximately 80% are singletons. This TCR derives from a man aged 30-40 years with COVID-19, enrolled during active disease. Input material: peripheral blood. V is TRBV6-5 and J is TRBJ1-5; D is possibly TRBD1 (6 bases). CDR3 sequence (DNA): TGTGCCAGCAGTTATGAAACAGGGCATCAGCCCCAGCATTTT. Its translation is CASSYETGHQPQHF.